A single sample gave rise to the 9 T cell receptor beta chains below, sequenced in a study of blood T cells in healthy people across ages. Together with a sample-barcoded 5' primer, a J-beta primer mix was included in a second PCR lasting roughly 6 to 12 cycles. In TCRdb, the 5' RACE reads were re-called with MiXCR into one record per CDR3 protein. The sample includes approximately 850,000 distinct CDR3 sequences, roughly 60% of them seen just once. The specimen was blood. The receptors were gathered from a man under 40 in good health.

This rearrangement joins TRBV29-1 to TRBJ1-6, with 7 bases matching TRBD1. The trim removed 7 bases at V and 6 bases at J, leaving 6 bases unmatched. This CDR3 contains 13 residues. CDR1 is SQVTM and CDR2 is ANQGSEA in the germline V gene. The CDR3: CSALTGRNSPLHF. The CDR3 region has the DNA TGCAGCGCCTTGACAGGGCGTAATTCACCCCTCCACTTT.

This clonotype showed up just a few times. CDR3 in amino acids: CASSSDQYGYTF. The CDR3 region has the DNA TGTGCCAGCAGCTCGGATCAGTATGGCTACACCTTC. V usage is TRBV11-2 and J usage is TRBJ1-2; D uncertain. Germline values: CDR1 SGHAT, CDR2 FQNNGV. CDR3 length: 12 residues. Trimming left V 4 bases short and J 5 bases short, with 8 bases between.

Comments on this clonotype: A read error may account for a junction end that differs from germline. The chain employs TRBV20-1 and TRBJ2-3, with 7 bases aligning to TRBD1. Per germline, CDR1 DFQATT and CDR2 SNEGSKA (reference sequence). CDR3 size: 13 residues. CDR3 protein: CCAEGTVSNTQYF. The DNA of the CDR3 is TGCTGTGCTGAAGGGACAGTCTCAAATACGCAGTATTTT.

The DNA for the CDR3 is TGCAGTGCTGCAGGGGCCAACTCGGCGACTGAAGCTTTCTTT. Translating gives CSAAGANSATEAFF. This sequence joins TRBV20-1 and TRBJ1-1; maybe TRBD1 (6 bases). CDR3 length: 14 residues. V lost 5 bases to trimming and J lost 5 bases, with 18 bases between them. Per the germline V gene, CDR1 is DFQATT and CDR2 is SNEGSKA (reference sequence).

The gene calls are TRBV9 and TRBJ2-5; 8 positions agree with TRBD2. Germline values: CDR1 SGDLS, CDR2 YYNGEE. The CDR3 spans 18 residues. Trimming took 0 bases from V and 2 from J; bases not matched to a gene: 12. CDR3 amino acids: CASSVGGLGGGRQETQYF. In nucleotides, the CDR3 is TGTGCCAGCAGCGTAGGAGGTCTCGGCGGGGGGCGGCAAGAGACCCAGTACTTC. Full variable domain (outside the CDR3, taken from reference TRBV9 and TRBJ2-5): DSGVTQTPKHLITATGQRVTLRCSPRSGDLSVYWYQQSLDQGLQFLIQYYNGEERAKGNILERFSAQQFPDLHSELNLSSLELGDSALYFCASSVGGLGGGRQETQYFGPGTRLLVL.

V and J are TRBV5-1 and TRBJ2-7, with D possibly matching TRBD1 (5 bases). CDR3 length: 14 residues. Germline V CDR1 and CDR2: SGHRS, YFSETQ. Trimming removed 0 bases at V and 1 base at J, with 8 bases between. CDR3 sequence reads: CASSLDTGSYEQYF. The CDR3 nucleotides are TGCGCCAGCAGCTTGGATACAGGATCCTACGAGCAGTACTTC.

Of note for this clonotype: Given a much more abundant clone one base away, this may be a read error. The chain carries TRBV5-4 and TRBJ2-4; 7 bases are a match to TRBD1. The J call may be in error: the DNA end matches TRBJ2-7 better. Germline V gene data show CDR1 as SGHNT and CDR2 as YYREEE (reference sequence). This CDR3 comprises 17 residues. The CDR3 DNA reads TGTGCCAGCAGCTTGGACCTGGGGCAGGGGGTAAACCACGAGCAGTACTTC. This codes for CASSLDLGQGVNHEQYF.

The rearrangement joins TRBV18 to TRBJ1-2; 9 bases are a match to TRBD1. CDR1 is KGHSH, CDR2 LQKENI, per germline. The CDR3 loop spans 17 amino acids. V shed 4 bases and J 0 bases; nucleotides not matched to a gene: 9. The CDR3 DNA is TGTGCCAGCTCACTTGGACAGGGGCCAATATCTAACTATGGCTACACCTTC. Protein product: CASSLGQGPISNYGYTF.

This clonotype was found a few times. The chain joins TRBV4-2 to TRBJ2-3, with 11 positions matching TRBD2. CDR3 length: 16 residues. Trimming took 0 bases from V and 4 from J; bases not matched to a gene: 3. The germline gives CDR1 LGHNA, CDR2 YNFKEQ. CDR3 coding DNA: TGTGCCAGCAGCCAAGATCAACTAGCGGGGGCAGATACGCAGTATTTT. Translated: CASSQDQLAGADTQYF.